The next 19 T cell receptor beta chains were all read from a single sample in a study of T cell responses to AZD1222 COVID-19 vaccine. This table comes from immunoSEQ multiplex PCR, and its TCRdb copy is limited to in-frame clones, with some not included. The table includes around 130,000 clones, roughly 86% detected once. The source was peripheral blood, collected 28 days after the second AZD1222 dose. The receptor source for this set is an adult who received the AZD1222 COVID-19 vaccine.

The CDR3 here is CATSRGVVSSYEQYF. CDR3 in DNA: TGTGCCACCAGCAGAGGAGTCGTTAGCTCCTACGAGCAGTACTTC. The chain recombines TRBV15 with TRBJ2-7; D unclear. Germline loops: CDR1 LNHNV, CDR2 YYDKDF (reference sequence). This CDR3 spans 15 amino acids. Trimming shortened V by 1 base and J by 0 bases, and 10 bases separated the two germline ends.

The table lists this clone with a count of one. V usage is TRBV7-8 and J usage is TRBJ2-3; D possibly uses TRBD1 or TRBD2 (7 bases each). V lost 5 bases and J 2 bases, leaving 14 bases between the germline ends. Germline CDR1 reads SGHVS; CDR2 reads FQNEAQ. The CDR3 is 15 amino acids. CDR3 loop: CASSPGGGHTDTQYF. The CDR3 DNA reads TGTGCCAGCAGCCCAGGGGGGGGGCACACAGATACGCAGTATTTT.

The chain links TRBV27 to TRBJ2-1; 11 bases fit TRBD2. This CDR3 has 16 residues. J lost 6 bases, V lost 6 bases, and 10 bases had no gene match. Germline loops: CDR1 MNHEY, CDR2 SMNVEV (reference sequence). CDR3 amino acids: CASRSLAGGPSNEQFF. In DNA form, the CDR3 reads TGTGCCAGCAGGAGCTTAGCGGGGGGGCCTTCCAATGAGCAGTTCTTC.

The rearrangement joins TRBV5-6 to TRBJ2-1; D perhaps matches TRBD1 (6 bases). Trimming removed 0 bases from V and 4 bases from J, with 11 bases in between. The V gene's germline CDR1 is SGHDT and CDR2 YYEEEE. This CDR3 is built from 15 residues. Here the CDR3 reads CASSLADRFYNEQFF. DNA for the CDR3: TGTGCCAGCAGCTTGGCCGACAGGTTTTACAATGAGCAGTTCTTC.

The chain recombines TRBV19 with TRBJ1-5; weak D call: TRBD1 (5 bases). CDR1 is LNHDA, CDR2 SQIVND, per germline (reference sequence). There are 17 residues in the CDR3. Between the trimmed V and J ends, which lost 5 bases and 3 bases, there was a span of 20 bases. The CDR3 region is CASSPTPGGIDNQPQHF. The CDR3 bases are TGTGCCAGTAGTCCCACCCCTGGGGGGATTGACAATCAGCCCCAGCATTTT.

The rearrangement uses TRBV4-2 and TRBJ1-6; the D gene is possibly TRBD1 (5 bases). Trimming shortened V by 1 base and J by 8 bases, and 12 bases separated the two germline ends. This CDR3 contains 15 residues. The V gene's germline CDR1 is LGHNA and CDR2 YNFKEQ. The CDR3 bases are TGTGCCAGCAGCCAAGGGGCAGGGAAGGATTCACCCCTCCACTTT. Translated, it gives CASSQGAGKDSPLHF.

J is TRBJ2-7 and V is TRBV7-6, with 7 nucleotides matching TRBD1. J gave up 2 bases and V 4 bases, and 8 bases lay outside the gene matches. The germline gives CDR1 SGHVS, CDR2 FNYEAQ. The CDR3 consists of 15 residues. The CDR3 DNA reads TGTGCCAGCAGCTCCCTACCAGGACAGGCCTACGAGCAGTACTTC. Protein sequence: CASSSLPGQAYEQYF.

This sequence joins TRBV4-3 and TRBJ1-2; 8 bases fit TRBD1. This CDR3 region has 15 residues. V was clipped by 1 base and J by 4 bases; unmatched bases: 5. Germline V gives CDR1 LGHNA, CDR2 YSLEER. CDR3 DNA sequence: TGCGCCAGCAGCCAAGTGAGGCAGGGGGCCTATGGCTACACCTTC. Amino acid sequence: CASSQVRQGAYGYTF.

The V gene is TRBV28, the J gene TRBJ2-7; TRBD2 matches at 8 bases. The germline V gene encodes CDR1 MDHEN and CDR2 SYDVKM. This CDR3 is 15 amino acids long. V gave up 8 bases and J gave up 5 bases; unmatched junction bases: 14. CDR3 in amino acids: CASGGGSAGAHEQYF. The CDR3, as DNA: TGTGCCAGCGGAGGAGGGTCAGCGGGAGCCCACGAGCAGTACTTC.

The chain employs TRBV19 and TRBJ1-5, with 8 bases identical to TRBD1. There are 17 residues in the CDR3. After removal of 8 bases from V and 3 bases from J, the junction contained 15 bases not matched to a gene. Germline V gene sequence: CDR1 LNHDA, CDR2 SQIVND (reference sequence). Here the CDR3 DNA reads TGTGCCAGTGGGGGACAGGCGGGGAAGGCTTTCAATCAGCCCCAGCATTTT. It is translated as CASGGQAGKAFNQPQHF.

The rearrangement uses TRBV29-1 and TRBJ1-2; TRBD1 is a possible D gene (6 bases). Germline assignment: CDR1 SQVTM and CDR2 ANQGSEA. Between the trimmed V and J ends, which lost 3 bases and 2 bases, there was a span of 10 bases. The CDR3 totals 13 residues. The CDR3 here is CSVDAGDNYGYTF. CDR3 DNA: TGCAGCGTTGACGCAGGGGACAACTATGGCTACACCTTC.

Only a few counts were recorded for this clone. The rearrangement joins TRBV7-9 to TRBJ2-7; D not resolved. Germline CDR1 is SEHNR and CDR2 is FQNEAQ (reference sequence). V was pared by 5 bases and J by 7 bases, with 12 bases between. There are 12 residues in the CDR3. The CDR3 coding sequence is TGTGCCAGCAGCATAGGGATTGGTGAGCAGTACTTC. Translated: CASSIGIGEQYF.

This clone was recorded only once. This rearrangement joins TRBV6-5 to TRBJ1-6; D gene ambiguous. The ends were cut back, 5 bases at V and 10 bases at J, with 9 bases in the middle. This CDR3 region has 12 residues. Per the germline V gene, CDR1 is MNHEY and CDR2 is SVGAGI. The DNA of the CDR3 is TGTGCCAGCAGTCGCCTCGGGTCACCCCTCCACTTT. Protein sequence: CASSRLGSPLHF.

J is TRBJ2-5 and V is TRBV12-3 or TRBV12-4; D gene unclear. Trimming pared 3 bases from V and 7 bases from J, leaving 6 bases between. This CDR3 has 11 residues. The CDR3 sequence is CASSLVGTQYF. DNA of the CDR3: TGTGCCAGCAGTTTGGTAGGGACCCAGTACTTC.

This chain connects TRBV5-4 to TRBJ1-1, with 10 bases identical to TRBD1. Looked up from germline, CDR1 is SGHNT and CDR2 is YYREEE (reference sequence). Germline trimming cut 0 bases from V and 3 bases from J; bases unmatched to any gene: 8. CDR3 size: 17 residues. CDR3 in amino acids: CASSLGRQGATDTEAFF. The CDR3 region has the DNA TGTGCCAGCAGCTTGGGCCGACAGGGGGCGACGGACACTGAAGCTTTCTTT.

The V and J genes are TRBV30 and TRBJ1-3; possible D gene TRBD1, 6 bases. The V gene lost 5 bases and the J gene lost 0 bases, with 14 bases spanning the gap. The CDR3 runs 15 residues. Germline V CDR1 and CDR2: GTSNPN, SVGIG (reference sequence). CDR3 amino acids: CAWSRGGGSGNTIYF. In DNA, the CDR3 is TGTGCCTGGTCAAGAGGAGGGGGCTCTGGAAACACCATATATTTT.

The chain employs TRBV6-5 and TRBJ1-1, with no clear D. From germline, CDR1 is MNHEY and CDR2 SVGAGI. Between the trimmed V and J ends, which lost 2 bases and 2 bases, there was a span of 9 bases. This CDR3 is 14 amino acids long. In nucleotides, the CDR3 is TGTGCCAGCAGTTACGATACGGCCAACACTGAAGCTTTCTTT. It specifies CASSYDTANTEAFF.

This clone appeared a single time. The V gene is TRBV30, the J gene TRBJ2-1; D not resolved. Trimming removed 4 bases from V and 4 bases from J, with 11 bases in between. The germline CDR1 and CDR2 sequences are GTSNPN and SVGIG (reference sequence). The CDR3 length is 13 residues. The CDR3 DNA is TGTGCCTGGATGCCAGGTTATTACAATGAGCAGTTCTTC. Residues: CAWMPGYYNEQFF.

The chain joins TRBV5-1 to TRBJ1-3, with D perhaps TRBD1 (5 bases). CDR3 size: 15 residues. Trimming stripped 0 bases from V and 2 bases from J, with 9 bases between. Germline CDR1 is SGHRS and CDR2 is YFSETQ. The CDR3 loop reads CASSLDGTAGNTIYF. CDR3 sequence (DNA): TGCGCCAGCAGCTTGGACGGGACGGCTGGAAACACCATATATTTT. Supplemented by reference TRBV5-1 and TRBJ1-3, the full variable domain reads KAGVTQTPRYLIKTRGQQVTLSCSPISGHRSVSWYQQTPGQGLQFLFEYFSETQRNKGNFPGRFSGRQFSNSRSEMNVSTLELGDSALYLCASSLDGTAGNTIYFGEGSWLTVV.